This T cell receptor (beta chain) was obtained from a study of T cell responses to AZD1222 COVID-19 vaccine. Findings and limits, study-wide: Mostly white British, mostly female donors; authors suggested clonal diversity may be underestimated. Following two doses of AZD1222, Spike-specific TCR breadth and depth rose.

This CDR3 is built from 14 residues. The germline V gene has CDR1 SGHRS and CDR2 YFSETQ. Trimming took 0 bases from V and 5 from J, leaving 12 bases between them. A note on this clone: The antigen is undetermined.

Sequencing was performed with immunoSEQ multiplex PCR; in TCRdb, only in-frame clones are kept and a portion is missing. Found here are 160,000 or so clones, less than 90% of them singletons; the top ten hold approximately 6.6%. The chain joins TRBV5-1 to TRBJ2-7, with a tentative D call TRBD2 (6 bases). The sample in question was peripheral blood, obtained after recovery from COVID-19. The origin of this receptor is an adult who had recovered from COVID-19. The CDR3 loop is CASSLGGGINEQYF. CDR3 coding DNA: TGCGCCAGCAGCTTGGGCGGCGGGATCAACGAGCAGTACTTC.